This TCR beta chain was identified in a study of cytomegalovirus exposure and HLA in healthy donors. Deletions cut 3 bases from V and 7 bases from J, with 12 bases between. The CDR3 sequence is 13 residues long. The V gene's germline CDR1 is MDHEN and CDR2 SYDVKM. Using immunoSEQ multiplex PCR, the repertoire was profiled, and TCRdb retains in-frame clones only, with some absent. The data show some 86,000 clones, approximately 93% seen once. Details on this clone: Its specificity is unknown.

Separate from the approximately 700-subject first cohort was the roughly 130-subject validation cohort, to which the donors belonged. Study outcomes and limitations: A later analysis found first-cohort TCR clusters tended to co-occur in the 130 or so validation repertoires. The study designated fewer than 200 TCR beta chains cytomegalovirus-associated.

Sequenced material: PBMCs. The rearrangement uses TRBV28 and TRBJ1-2; D not resolved. This sequence was found in a young woman in good health and CMV-seronegative. CDR3 in amino acids: CASSFASPPGYTF. CDR3 in DNA: TGTGCCAGCAGTTTCGCGTCTCCCCCTGGCTACACCTTC.